This entry describes one T cell receptor (beta chain). This specimen comes from a study of blood T cell repertoires in COVID-19. Study at large: Sources were T cells, B-cell-depleted T cells, or PBMCs; the material itself was cDNA or gDNA.

The repertoire was sequenced with immunoSEQ multiplex PCR; TCRdb's copy has only in-frame clones and lacks some. The profile covers a few hundred thousand clones, with around nine tenths appearing a single time and about 1.3% taken by the ten largest. Sequenced material: peripheral blood. The TCR was taken from a man older than 75 with acute or convalescent COVID-19.

The CDR3 DNA reads TGTGCCACCGCCCTAGGACAGGGACCGGGGGAACTGTTTTTT. Amino acids: CATALGQGPGELFF. The V gene is TRBV13, the J gene TRBJ1-4; TRBD1 matches at 8 bases. The CDR3 is 14 residues long. CDR1 is PRHDT, CDR2 FYEKMQ, per germline (reference sequence). J lost 12 bases, V lost 10 bases, and 16 bases had no gene match. Combining the CDR3 with reference TRBV13 and TRBJ1-4 gives the whole variable domain AAGVIQSPRHLIKEKRETATLKCYPIPRHDTVYWYQQGPGQDPQFLISFYEKMQSDKGSIPDRFSAQQFSDYHSELNMSSLELGDSALYFCATALGQGPGELFFGSGTQLSVL.